These 6 T cell receptor beta chains were all obtained from the same sample, sequenced in a study of blood T cell repertoires in COVID-19. Here immunoSEQ multiplex PCR was the method, and the copy in TCRdb shows in-frame clones only, minus some. The sample carries 150,000 to 200,000 clones, 85% to 90% recorded once. Material: peripheral blood. Every receptor here comes from a man between 18 and 35 years old with acute or convalescent COVID-19.

This chain joins TRBV5-6 and TRBJ2-6, with D perhaps matching TRBD1 (5 bases). The V gene's germline CDR1 is SGHDT and CDR2 YYEEEE. The CDR3 has 19 residues. V was clipped by 3 bases and J by 0 bases, with 19 bases between them. The CDR3 nucleotides are TGTGCCAGCAGCTCAGTTCGAACAGGCGCCAACTCTGGGGCCAACGTCCTGACTTTC. Translating gives CASSSVRTGANSGANVLTF. Variable domain in full (rest from reference TRBV5-6 and TRBJ2-6): DAGVTQSPTHLIKTRGQQVTLRCSPKSGHDTVSWYQQALGQGPQFIFQYYEEEERQRGNFPDRFSGHQFPNYSSELNVNALLLGDSALYLCASSSVRTGANSGANVLTFGAGSRLTVL.

This clone was seen only once. The chain links TRBV10-3 to TRBJ2-3, with 9 bases that match TRBD2. The junction had 4 bases not matched to a gene; V was cut back by 7 bases and J by 2 bases. The germline gives CDR1 ENHRY, CDR2 SYGVKD. CDR3 length equals 14 residues. CDR3 protein: CAIMRGGATDTQYF. In nucleotides, the CDR3 is TGTGCCATCATGCGCGGGGGGGCCACAGATACGCAGTATTTT.

The rearrangement uses TRBV7-8 and TRBJ1-2; the D is unclear. This CDR3 is 13 amino acids long. Trimming stripped 5 bases from V and 5 bases from J, with 12 bases between. Germline V gives CDR1 SGHVS, CDR2 FQNEAQ. CDR3 region: CASSPFLLYGYTF. In DNA form, the CDR3 reads TGTGCCAGCAGCCCGTTTCTCCTTTATGGCTACACCTTC.

This chain uses TRBV25-1 with TRBJ1-2; 10 nucleotides match TRBD1. Germline V gene sequence: CDR1 MGHDK, CDR2 SYGVNS. V lost 6 bases, J lost 4 bases, and 2 bases stayed unmatched. This CDR3 region has 13 residues. The CDR3 DNA reads as TGTGCCAGCAGCAGGACAGGGGGCTATGGCTACACCTTC. This translates into CASSRTGGYGYTF.

V gene TRBV11-2 combines with J gene TRBJ2-6; TRBD1 might be the D (6 bases). The length of the CDR3 is 18 residues. Germline V gene lookup returns CDR1 SGHAT and CDR2 FQNNGV. V was pared by 5 bases and J by 2 bases, with 19 bases between. CDR3 DNA: TGTGCCAGCAGCAGGAAGACAGGTTCCGCTGCTGGGGCCAACGTCCTGACTTTC. Translated, it gives CASSRKTGSAAGANVLTF.

The rearrangement uses TRBV5-1 and TRBJ1-1; weak D call: TRBD1 (5 bases). Germline V gives CDR1 SGHRS, CDR2 YFSETQ. Trimming removed 3 bases at V and 3 bases at J, with 15 bases between. The CDR3 consists of 15 residues. The CDR3 DNA reads TGCGCCAGCAGCTCGCCGGGGGAGGGGCACACTGAAGCTTTCTTT. This sequence encodes CASSSPGEGHTEAFF. Supplemented by reference TRBV5-1 and TRBJ1-1, the full variable domain reads KAGVTQTPRYLIKTRGQQVTLSCSPISGHRSVSWYQQTPGQGLQFLFEYFSETQRNKGNFPGRFSGRQFSNSRSEMNVSTLELGDSALYLCASSSPGEGHTEAFFGQGTRLTVV.